This T cell receptor beta chain was retrieved from a study of T cell responses to AZD1222 COVID-19 vaccine. The CDR3 length is 13 residues. The germline gives CDR1 SGDLS, CDR2 YYNGEE. V lost 1 base and J 6 bases, leaving 10 bases between the germline ends. Profiling relied on immunoSEQ multiplex PCR, and the TCRdb table lists in-frame clones only, not all of them. This table holds fewer than 120,000 clones, 88% found once. The receptor's source is an adult in good health. This chain uses TRBV9 with TRBJ1-2; D perhaps matches TRBD1 (5 bases). The source was peripheral blood, collected on day 0 of AZD1222 vaccination. CDR3 bases: TGTGCCAGCAGCGTATCAACAGGCGATGGCTACACCTTC. Translated: CASSVSTGDGYTF.